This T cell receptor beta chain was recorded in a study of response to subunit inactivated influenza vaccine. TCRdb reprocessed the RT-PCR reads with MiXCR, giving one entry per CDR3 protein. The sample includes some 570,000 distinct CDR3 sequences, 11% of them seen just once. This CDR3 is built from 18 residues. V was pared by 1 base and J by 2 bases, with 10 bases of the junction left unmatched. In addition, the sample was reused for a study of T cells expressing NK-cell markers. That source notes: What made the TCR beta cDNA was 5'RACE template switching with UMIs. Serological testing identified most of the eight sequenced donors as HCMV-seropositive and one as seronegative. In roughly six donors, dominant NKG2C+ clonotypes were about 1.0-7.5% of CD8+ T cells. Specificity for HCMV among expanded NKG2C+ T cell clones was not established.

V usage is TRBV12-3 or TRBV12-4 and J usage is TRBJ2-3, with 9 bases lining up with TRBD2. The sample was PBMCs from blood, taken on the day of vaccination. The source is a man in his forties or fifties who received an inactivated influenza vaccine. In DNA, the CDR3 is TGTGCCAGCAGTTTAGGGCGGGGGGGGCCGCAATCCACAGATACGCAGTATTTT. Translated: CASSLGRGGPQSTDTQYF.